This T cell receptor (beta chain) was profiled in a study of T cell changes during pregnancy in multiple sclerosis. This CDR3 is 17 amino acids long. Germline values: CDR1 SGHTS, CDR2 YDEGEE. V lost 0 bases and J lost 1; bases outside the gene matches: 10. Profiled with immunoSEQ multiplex PCR; TCRdb holds only in-frame clones, not every one. The data hold 40,000 to 55,000 clones, with approximately 90% observed a single time. The source is a female donor with multiple sclerosis, enrolled in a pregnancy study. The chain couples TRBV5-8 to TRBJ2-7, with 7 bases fitting TRBD1. The sequences come from CD4+ T cells from peripheral blood mononuclear cells, collected before pregnancy. The CDR3 reads CASSLVIGTESSYEQYF. The CDR3 DNA sequence: TGTGCCAGCAGCTTGGTCATCGGGACAGAGTCTTCCTACGAGCAGTACTTC. The full variable domain, with the rest looked up from reference TRBV5-8 and TRBJ2-7, is EAGVTQSPTHLIKTRGQQATLRCSPISGHTSVYWYQQALGLGLQFLLWYDEGEERNRGNFPPRFSGRQFPNYSSELNVNALELEDSALYLCASSLVIGTESSYEQYFGPGTRLTVT.